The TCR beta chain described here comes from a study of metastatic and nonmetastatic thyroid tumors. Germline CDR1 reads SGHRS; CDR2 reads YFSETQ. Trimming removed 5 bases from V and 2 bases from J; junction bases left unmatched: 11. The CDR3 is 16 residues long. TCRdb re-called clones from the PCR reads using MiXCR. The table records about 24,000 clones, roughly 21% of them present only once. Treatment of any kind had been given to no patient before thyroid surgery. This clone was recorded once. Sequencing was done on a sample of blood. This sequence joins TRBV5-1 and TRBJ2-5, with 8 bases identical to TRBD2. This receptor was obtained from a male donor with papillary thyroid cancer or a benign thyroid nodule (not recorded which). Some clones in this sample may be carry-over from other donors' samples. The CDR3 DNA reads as TGCGCCAGCAGGGCCTGGGCTAGCGGGCCTCAAGAGACCCAGTACTTC. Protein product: CASRAWASGPQETQYF.